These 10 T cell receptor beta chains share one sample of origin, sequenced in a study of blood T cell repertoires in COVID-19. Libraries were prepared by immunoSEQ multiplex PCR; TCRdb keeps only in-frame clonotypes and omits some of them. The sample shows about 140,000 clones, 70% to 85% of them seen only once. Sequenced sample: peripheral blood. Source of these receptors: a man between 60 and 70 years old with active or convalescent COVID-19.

The CDR3 region is CASSFGGWNDQPQHF. In nucleotides, the CDR3 is TGTGCCAGCAGTTTTGGGGGGTGGAACGATCAGCCCCAGCATTTT. V gene TRBV27 combines with J gene TRBJ1-5; a possible D gene is TRBD1 (5 bases). The CDR3 contains 15 residues. V lost 3 bases and J lost 5, with 14 bases in between. Germline V gene lookup returns CDR1 MNHEY and CDR2 SMNVEV (reference sequence).

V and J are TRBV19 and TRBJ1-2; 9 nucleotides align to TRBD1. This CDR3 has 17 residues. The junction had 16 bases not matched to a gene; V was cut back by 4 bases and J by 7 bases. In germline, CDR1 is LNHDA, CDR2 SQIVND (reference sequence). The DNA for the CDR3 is TGTGCCAGTAGTACCGGGGGACAGGGCGGTCCCCCTTCTGGCTACACCTTC. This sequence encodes CASSTGGQGGPPSGYTF.

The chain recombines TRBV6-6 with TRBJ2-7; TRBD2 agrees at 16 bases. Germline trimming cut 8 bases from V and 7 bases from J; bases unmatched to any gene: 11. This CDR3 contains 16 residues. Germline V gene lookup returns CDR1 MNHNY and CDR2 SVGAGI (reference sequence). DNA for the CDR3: TGTGCCAGCCGCTCTGGGACTAGCGGGGGGGCGGGGGAGCAGTACTTC. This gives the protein CASRSGTSGGAGEQYF.

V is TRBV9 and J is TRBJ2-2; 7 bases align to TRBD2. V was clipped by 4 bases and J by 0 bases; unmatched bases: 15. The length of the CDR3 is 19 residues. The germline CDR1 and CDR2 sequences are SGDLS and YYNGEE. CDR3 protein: CASSFRRDYPGPNTGELFF. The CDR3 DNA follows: TGTGCCAGCAGCTTTCGAAGGGACTATCCTGGCCCGAACACCGGGGAGCTGTTTTTT.

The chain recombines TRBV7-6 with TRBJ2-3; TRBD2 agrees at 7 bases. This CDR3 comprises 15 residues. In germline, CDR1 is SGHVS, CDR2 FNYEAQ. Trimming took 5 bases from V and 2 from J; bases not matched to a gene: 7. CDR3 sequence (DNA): TGTGCCAGCAGCCCGGGAGGCGCACTCACAGATACGCAGTATTTT. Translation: CASSPGGALTDTQYF.

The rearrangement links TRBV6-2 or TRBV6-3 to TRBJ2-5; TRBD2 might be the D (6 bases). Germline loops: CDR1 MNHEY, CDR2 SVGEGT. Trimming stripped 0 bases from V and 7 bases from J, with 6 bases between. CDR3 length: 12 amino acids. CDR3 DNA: TGTGCCAGCAGTTACTCGGAGGGGACCCAGTACTTC. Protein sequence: CASSYSEGTQYF.

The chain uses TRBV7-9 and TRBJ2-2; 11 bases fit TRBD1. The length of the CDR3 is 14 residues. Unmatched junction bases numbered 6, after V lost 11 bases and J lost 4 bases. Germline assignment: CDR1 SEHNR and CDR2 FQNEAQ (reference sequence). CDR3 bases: TGTGCCGGACAGGGGGCAATTAGCACCGGGGAGCTGTTTTTT. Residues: CAGQGAISTGELFF.

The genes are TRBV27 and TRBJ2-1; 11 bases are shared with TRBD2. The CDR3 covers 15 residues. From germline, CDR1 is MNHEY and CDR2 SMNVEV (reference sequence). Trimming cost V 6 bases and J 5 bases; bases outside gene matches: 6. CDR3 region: CASSDVTSGDNEQFF. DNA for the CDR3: TGTGCCAGCAGCGACGTGACTAGCGGGGACAATGAGCAGTTCTTC.

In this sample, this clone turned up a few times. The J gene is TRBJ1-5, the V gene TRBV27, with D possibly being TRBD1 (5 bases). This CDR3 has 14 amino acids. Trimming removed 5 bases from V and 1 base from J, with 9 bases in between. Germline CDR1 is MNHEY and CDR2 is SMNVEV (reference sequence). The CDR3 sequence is CASSAKGSNQPQHF. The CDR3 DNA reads TGTGCCAGCAGTGCAAAGGGGAGCAATCAGCCCCAGCATTTT.

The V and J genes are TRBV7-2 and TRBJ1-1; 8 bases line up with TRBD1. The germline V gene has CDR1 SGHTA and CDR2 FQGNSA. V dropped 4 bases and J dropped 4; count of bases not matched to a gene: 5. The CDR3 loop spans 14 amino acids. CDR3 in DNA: TGTGCCAGCAGCTCTCAGGGGGCCGGCACTGAAGCTTTCTTT. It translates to CASSSQGAGTEAFF.